This T cell receptor (beta chain) was recorded in a study of T cells in Graves' hyperthyroidism and ophthalmopathy. Looking at the study overall: Peripheral blood was drawn at first diagnosis, prior to all treatment.

Researchers amplified the TCR beta CDR3 regions from RNA transcripts. First-round RT-PCR of the TCR CDR3 relied on the HTBI primer set. TCRdb reanalysed the multiplex PCR reads using MiXCR and keeps one entry per CDR3 protein. Altogether approximately 640,000 distinct CDR3 sequences are present, around 16% being singletons, with the ten largest covering about 3.8%. The patients, who ranged from 18 to 65 in age, presented with newly diagnosed hyperthyroidism lasting under 2 months. This CDR3 has 17 amino acids. Germline V gives CDR1 SEHNR, CDR2 FQNEAQ (reference sequence). Between the trimmed V and J ends, which lost 1 base and 0 bases, there was a span of 13 bases.

V and J are TRBV7-9 and TRBJ1-3; a possible D gene is TRBD1 (5 bases). The sample taken for sequencing was blood. The clonotype originates from a woman in her 30s with Graves' hyperthyroidism. CDR3 sequence (DNA): TGTGCCAGCAGCTTAGTTTGGGGACGGATCTCTGGAAACACCATATATTTT. Translation: CASSLVWGRISGNTIYF. Based on the CDR3 plus reference TRBV7-9 and TRBJ1-3, the full variable domain is DTGVSQNPRHKITKRGQNVTFRCDPISEHNRLYWYRQTLGQGPEFLTYFQNEAQLEKSRLLSDRFSAERPKGSFSTLEIQRTEQGDSAMYLCASSLVWGRISGNTIYFGEGSWLTVV.